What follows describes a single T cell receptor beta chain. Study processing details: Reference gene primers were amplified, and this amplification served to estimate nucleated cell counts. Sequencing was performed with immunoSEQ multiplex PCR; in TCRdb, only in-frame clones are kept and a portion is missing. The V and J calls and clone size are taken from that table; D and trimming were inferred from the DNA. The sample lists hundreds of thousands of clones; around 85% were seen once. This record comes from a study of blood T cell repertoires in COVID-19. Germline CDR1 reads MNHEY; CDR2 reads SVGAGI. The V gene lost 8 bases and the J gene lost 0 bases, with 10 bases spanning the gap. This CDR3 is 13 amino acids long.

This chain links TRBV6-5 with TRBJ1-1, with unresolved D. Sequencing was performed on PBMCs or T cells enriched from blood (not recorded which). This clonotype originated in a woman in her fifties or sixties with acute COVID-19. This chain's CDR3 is CASRGGMNTEAFF. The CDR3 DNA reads TGTGCCAGCCGGGGAGGGATGAACACTGAAGCTTTCTTT.